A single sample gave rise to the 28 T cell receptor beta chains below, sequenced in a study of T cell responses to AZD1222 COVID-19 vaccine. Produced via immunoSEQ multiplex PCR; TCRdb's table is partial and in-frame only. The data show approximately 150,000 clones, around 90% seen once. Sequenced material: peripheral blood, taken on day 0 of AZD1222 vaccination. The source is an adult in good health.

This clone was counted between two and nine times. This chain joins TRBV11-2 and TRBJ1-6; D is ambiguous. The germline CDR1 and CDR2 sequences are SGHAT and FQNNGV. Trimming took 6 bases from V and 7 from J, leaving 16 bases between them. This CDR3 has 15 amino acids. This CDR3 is CASRPLRAVNSPLHF. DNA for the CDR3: TGTGCCAGCAGGCCCTTACGGGCGGTCAATTCACCCCTCCACTTT.

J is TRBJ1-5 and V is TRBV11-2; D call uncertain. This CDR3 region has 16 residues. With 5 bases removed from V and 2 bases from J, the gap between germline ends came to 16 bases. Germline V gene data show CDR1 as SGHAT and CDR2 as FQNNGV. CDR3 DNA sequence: TGTGCCAGCAGCCCCAGGTTGGGATCGGGCAATCAGCCCCAGCATTTT. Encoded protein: CASSPRLGSGNQPQHF.

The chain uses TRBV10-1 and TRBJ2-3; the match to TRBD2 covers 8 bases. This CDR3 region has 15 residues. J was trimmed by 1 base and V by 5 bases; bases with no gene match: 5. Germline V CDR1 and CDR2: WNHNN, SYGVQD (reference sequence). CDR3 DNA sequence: TGCGCCAGCAGTAACACACTAGCGGGCACAGATACGCAGTATTTT. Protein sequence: CASSNTLAGTDTQYF.

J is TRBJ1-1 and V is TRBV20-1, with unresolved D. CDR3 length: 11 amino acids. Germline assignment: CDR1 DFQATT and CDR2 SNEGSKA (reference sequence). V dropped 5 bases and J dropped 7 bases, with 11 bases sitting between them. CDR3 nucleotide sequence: TGCAGTGCTCGACCCCAGGATGAAGCTTTCTTT. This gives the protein CSARPQDEAFF.

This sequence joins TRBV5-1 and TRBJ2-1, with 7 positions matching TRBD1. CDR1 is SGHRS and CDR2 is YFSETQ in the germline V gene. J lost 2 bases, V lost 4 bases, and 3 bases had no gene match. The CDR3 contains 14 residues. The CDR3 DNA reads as TGCGCCAGCAGCCCAGGGGGAACCTACAATGAGCAGTTCTTC. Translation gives CASSPGGTYNEQFF. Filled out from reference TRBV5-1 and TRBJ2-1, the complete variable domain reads KAGVTQTPRYLIKTRGQQVTLSCSPISGHRSVSWYQQTPGQGLQFLFEYFSETQRNKGNFPGRFSGRQFSNSRSEMNVSTLELGDSALYLCASSPGGTYNEQFFGPGTRLTVL.

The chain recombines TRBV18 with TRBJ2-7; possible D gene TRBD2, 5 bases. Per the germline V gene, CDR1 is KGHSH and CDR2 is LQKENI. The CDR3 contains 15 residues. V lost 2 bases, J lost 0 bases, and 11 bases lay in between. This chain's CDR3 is CASSPERQSSYEQYF. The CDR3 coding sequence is TGTGCCAGCTCACCAGAGCGGCAGAGCTCCTACGAGCAGTACTTC.

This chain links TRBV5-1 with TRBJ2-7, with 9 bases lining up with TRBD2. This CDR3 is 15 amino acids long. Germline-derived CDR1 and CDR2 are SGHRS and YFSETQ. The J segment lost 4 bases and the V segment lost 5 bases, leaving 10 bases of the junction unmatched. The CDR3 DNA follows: TGCGCCAGCAGTTTCGGACTAGCGCCCGGATACGAGCAGTACTTC. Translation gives CASSFGLAPGYEQYF.

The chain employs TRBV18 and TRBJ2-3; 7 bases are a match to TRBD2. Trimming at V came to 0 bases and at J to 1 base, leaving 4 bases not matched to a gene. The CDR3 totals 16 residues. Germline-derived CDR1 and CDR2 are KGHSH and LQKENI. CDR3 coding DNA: TGTGCCAGCTCACCACCTCTGGGAGGGGGCACAGATACGCAGTATTTT. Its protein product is CASSPPLGGGTDTQYF.

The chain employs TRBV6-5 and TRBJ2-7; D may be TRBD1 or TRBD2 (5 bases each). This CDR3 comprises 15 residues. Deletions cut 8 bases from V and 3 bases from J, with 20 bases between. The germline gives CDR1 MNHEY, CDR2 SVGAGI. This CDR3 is CASAATESGSYEQYF. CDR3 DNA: TGTGCCAGCGCTGCTACGGAATCAGGGAGCTACGAGCAGTACTTC.

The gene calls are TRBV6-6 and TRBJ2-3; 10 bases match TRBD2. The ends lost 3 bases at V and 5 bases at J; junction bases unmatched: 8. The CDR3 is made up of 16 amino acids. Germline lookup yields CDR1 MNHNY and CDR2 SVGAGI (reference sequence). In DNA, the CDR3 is TGTGCCAGCAGTTATCCTAGCGGGAGAGTAGTAGATACGCAGTATTTT. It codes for CASSYPSGRVVDTQYF.

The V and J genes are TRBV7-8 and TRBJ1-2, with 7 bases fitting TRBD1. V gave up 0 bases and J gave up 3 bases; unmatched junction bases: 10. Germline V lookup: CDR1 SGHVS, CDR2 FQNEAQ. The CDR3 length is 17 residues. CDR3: CASSLATGTGADYGYTF. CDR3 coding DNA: TGTGCCAGCAGCTTAGCCACTGGTACAGGGGCGGACTATGGCTACACCTTC.

The CDR3 is CASSPPGRGSSYEQYF. The CDR3, as DNA: TGTGCCAGCTCACCACCCGGGCGGGGAAGCTCCTACGAGCAGTACTTC. The chain carries TRBV18 and TRBJ2-7; a possible D gene is TRBD2 (6 bases). The length of the CDR3 is 16 residues. In germline, CDR1 is KGHSH, CDR2 LQKENI. Trimming took 0 bases from V and 0 from J, leaving 12 bases between them.

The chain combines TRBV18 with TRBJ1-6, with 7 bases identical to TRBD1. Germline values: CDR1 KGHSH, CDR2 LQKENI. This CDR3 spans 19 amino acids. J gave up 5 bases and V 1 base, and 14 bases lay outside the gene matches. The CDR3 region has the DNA TGTGCCAGCTCACCACTCGACACTCGAGGGGGCCCGAATAATTCACCCCTCCACTTT. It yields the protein CASSPLDTRGGPNNSPLHF.

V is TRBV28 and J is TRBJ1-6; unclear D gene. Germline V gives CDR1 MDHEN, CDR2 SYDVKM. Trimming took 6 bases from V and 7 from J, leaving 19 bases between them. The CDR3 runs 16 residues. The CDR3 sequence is CASSHAQLRPNSPLHF. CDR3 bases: TGTGCCAGCAGCCACGCCCAGTTAAGGCCCAATTCACCCCTCCACTTT.

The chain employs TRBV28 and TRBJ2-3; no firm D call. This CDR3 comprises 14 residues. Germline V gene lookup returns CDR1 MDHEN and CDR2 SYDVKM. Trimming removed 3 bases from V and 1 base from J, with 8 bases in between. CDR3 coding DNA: TGTGCCAGCAGTTTTGTTGCGGGCACAGATACGCAGTATTTT. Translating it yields CASSFVAGTDTQYF.

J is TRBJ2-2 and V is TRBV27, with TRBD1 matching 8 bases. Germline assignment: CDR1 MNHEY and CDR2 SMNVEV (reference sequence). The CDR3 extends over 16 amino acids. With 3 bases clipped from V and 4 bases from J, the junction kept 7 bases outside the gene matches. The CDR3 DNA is TGTGCCAGCAGTTTCTCCGGACAGGGTTCCACCGGGGAGCTGTTTTTT. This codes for CASSFSGQGSTGELFF.

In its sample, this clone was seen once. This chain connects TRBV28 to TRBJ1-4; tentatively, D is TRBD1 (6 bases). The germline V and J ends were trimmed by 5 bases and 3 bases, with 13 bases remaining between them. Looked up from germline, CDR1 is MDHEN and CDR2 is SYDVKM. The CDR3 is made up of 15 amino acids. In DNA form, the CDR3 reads TGTGCCAGCAGTCGGGGGGGCGCGGCTAATGAAAAACTGTTTTTT. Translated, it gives CASSRGGAANEKLFF.

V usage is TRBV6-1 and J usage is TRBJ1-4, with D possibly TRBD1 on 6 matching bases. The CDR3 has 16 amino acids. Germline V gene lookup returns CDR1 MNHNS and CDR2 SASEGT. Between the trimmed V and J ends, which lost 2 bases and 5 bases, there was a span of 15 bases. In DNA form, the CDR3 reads TGTGCCAGCAGTGAACTTGGTGGGCAGGGGAATGAAAAACTGTTTTTT. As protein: CASSELGGQGNEKLFF.

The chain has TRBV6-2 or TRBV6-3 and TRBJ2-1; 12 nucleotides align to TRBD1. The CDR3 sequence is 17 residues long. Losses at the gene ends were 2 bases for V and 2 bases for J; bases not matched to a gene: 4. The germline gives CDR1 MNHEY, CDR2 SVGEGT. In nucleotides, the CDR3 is TGTGCCAGCAGTTACGGGGGACAGGGGGCGGCCTACAATGAGCAGTTCTTC. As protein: CASSYGGQGAAYNEQFF.

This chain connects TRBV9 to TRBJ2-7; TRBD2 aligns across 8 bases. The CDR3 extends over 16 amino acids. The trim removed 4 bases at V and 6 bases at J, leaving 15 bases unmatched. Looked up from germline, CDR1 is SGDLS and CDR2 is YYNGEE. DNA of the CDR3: TGTGCCAGCAGCACACAATCGGGACTAGGTAGCGTCGAGCAGTACTTC. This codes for CASSTQSGLGSVEQYF.

CDR3 DNA sequence: TGTGCCAGCAGCCTGGGGCAGTTCGGAGAAAAACTGTTTTTT. Translating it yields CASSLGQFGEKLFF. The chain uses TRBV27 and TRBJ1-4, with TRBD1 as a possible D gene (5 bases). This CDR3 is 14 amino acids long. The germline V gene encodes CDR1 MNHEY and CDR2 SMNVEV (reference sequence). Trimming left V 6 bases short and J 8 bases short, with 16 bases between.

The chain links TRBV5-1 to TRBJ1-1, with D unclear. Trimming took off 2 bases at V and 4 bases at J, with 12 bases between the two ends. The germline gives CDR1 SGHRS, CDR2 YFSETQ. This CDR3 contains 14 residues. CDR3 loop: CASSFRVDGTEAFF. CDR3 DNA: TGCGCCAGCAGCTTTCGGGTCGACGGCACTGAAGCTTTCTTT.

The CDR3 bases are TGTGCCTGGAGTGTGGGGGGTAGGCGGTACGAGCAGTACTTC. This sequence encodes CAWSVGGRRYEQYF. V gene TRBV30 combines with J gene TRBJ2-7; the D gene is possibly TRBD2 (6 bases). The CDR3 runs to 14 residues. The germline V gene has CDR1 GTSNPN and CDR2 SVGIG (reference sequence). V lost 0 bases and J 4 bases, leaving 13 bases between the germline ends.

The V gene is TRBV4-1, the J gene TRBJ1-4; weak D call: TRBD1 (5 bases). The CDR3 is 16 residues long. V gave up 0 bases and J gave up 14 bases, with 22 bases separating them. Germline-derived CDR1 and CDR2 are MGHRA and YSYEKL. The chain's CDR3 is CASSQDPGTANVKLFF. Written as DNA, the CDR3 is TGCGCCAGCAGCCAAGATCCCGGGACCGCTAACGTTAAGCTGTTTTTT.

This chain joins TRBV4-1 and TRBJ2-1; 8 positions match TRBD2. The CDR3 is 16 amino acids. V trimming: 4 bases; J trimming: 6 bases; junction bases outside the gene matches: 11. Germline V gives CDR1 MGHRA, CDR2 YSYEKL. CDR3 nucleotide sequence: TGCGCCAGCAGCCGGCAGACTAGCGTCAGCCCCAATGAGCAGTTCTTC. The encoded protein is CASSRQTSVSPNEQFF.

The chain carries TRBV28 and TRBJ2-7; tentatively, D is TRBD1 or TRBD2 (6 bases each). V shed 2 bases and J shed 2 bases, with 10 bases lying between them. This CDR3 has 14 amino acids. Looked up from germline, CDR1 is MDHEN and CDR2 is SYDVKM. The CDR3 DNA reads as TGTGCCAGCAGTTTAGGGGGGCGGGCCTACGAGCAGTACTTC. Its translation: CASSLGGRAYEQYF.

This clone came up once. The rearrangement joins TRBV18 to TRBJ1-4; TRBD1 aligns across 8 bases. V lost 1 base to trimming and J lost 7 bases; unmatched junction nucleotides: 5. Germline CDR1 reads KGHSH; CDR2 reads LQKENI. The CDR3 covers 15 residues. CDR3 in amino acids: CASSPLQGAGEKLFF. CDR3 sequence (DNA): TGTGCCAGCTCACCACTTCAGGGGGCTGGTGAAAAACTGTTTTTT.

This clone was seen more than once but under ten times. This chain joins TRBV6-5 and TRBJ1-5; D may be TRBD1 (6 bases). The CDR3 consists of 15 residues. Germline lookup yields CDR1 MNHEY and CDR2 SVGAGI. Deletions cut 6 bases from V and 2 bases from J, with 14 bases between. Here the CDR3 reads CASRNRARGNQPQHF. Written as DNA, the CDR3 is TGTGCCAGCAGAAACAGGGCCCGTGGCAATCAGCCCCAGCATTTT.